These 27 T cell receptor beta chains were sequenced from one sample in a study of post-analysis software for immune sequencing data. The study's findings and limits: Controls had lower frequencies than patients of about 5 TRBV segments, which included TRBV5-6, TRBV5-1 and TRBV20-1.

cDNA libraries for TCR beta contained unique molecular identifiers. TCRdb reprocessed the PCR reads with MiXCR, giving one entry per CDR3 protein. The table lists hundreds of thousands of distinct CDR3 sequences, about 27% of them singletons. These receptors are not linked to any known antigen. Sequenced: blood. Receptors originate from a girl between 5 and 17 years old with multiple sclerosis.

The V call is TRBV20-1, the J call TRBJ2-2, with D tentatively TRBD2 (6 bases). Germline CDR1 is DFQATT and CDR2 is SNEGSKA (reference sequence). The length of the CDR3 is 18 residues. V was cut by 0 bases and J by 3 bases, with 20 bases left in between. The CDR3, as DNA: TGCAGTGCTAGAGATGGGGAGGCCACACGGTTCGACACCGGGGAGCTGTTTTTT. This translates into CSARDGEATRFDTGELFF.

This clonotype showed up just a few times. This chain links TRBV5-1 with TRBJ2-1; 9 bases agree with TRBD1. V shed 3 bases, J shed 7 bases, and the junction held 8 bases outside the gene matches. CDR1 SGHRS and CDR2 YFSETQ come from the germline V gene. The CDR3 is 15 residues long. In DNA, the CDR3 is TGCGCCAGCAGCTGGGGACAGGGAGGGAAAAATGAGCAGTTCTTC. It yields the protein CASSWGQGGKNEQFF.

This clonotype turned up a few times. This rearrangement joins TRBV11-2 to TRBJ2-7, with a weak D call TRBD1 (5 bases). This CDR3 spans 11 amino acids. CDR1 SGHAT and CDR2 FQNNGV come from the germline V gene. Trimming pared 5 bases from V and 7 bases from J, leaving 9 bases between. The DNA for the CDR3 is TGTGCCAGCAGCCAGGGATTTGAGCAGTACTTC. This codes for CASSQGFEQYF.

This chain links TRBV5-1 with TRBJ2-3; 15 nucleotides align to TRBD2. The J segment lost 0 bases and the V segment lost 4 bases, leaving 6 bases of the junction unmatched. The length of the CDR3 is 18 residues. The germline CDR1 and CDR2 sequences are SGHRS and YFSETQ. The chain's CDR3 is CASSPGLAGGKSTDTQYF. In DNA form, the CDR3 reads TGCGCCAGCAGCCCAGGACTAGCGGGAGGGAAGAGCACAGATACGCAGTATTTT. The full variable domain, its missing parts supplied by reference TRBV5-1 and TRBJ2-3, is KAGVTQTPRYLIKTRGQQVTLSCSPISGHRSVSWYQQTPGQGLQFLFEYFSETQRNKGNFPGRFSGRQFSNSRSEMNVSTLELGDSALYLCASSPGLAGGKSTDTQYFGPGTRLTVL.

The genes are TRBV10-3 and TRBJ1-1; the D is unclear. This CDR3 region has 13 residues. Germline V CDR1 and CDR2: ENHRY, SYGVKD. The V and J ends lost 3 bases and 7 bases respectively, with 12 bases between them. The CDR3: CAISDRSGSEAFF. The CDR3 DNA is TGTGCCATCAGTGATCGGTCCGGGAGTGAAGCTTTCTTT.

In its sample, this clonotype was seen a few times. The chain joins TRBV4-1 to TRBJ1-4; possible D gene TRBD1, 5 bases. The CDR3 spans 13 residues. Trimming cost V 5 bases and J 6 bases, with 10 bases left between them. Germline loops: CDR1 MGHRA, CDR2 YSYEKL. The CDR3 region is CASSGQGHEKLFF. As DNA, the CDR3 is TGCGCCAGCAGCGGACAAGGACATGAAAAACTGTTTTTT.

Many counts were recorded for this clonotype. The chain combines TRBV6-6 with TRBJ2-4, with TRBD1 identical over 8 bases. The CDR3 has 18 amino acids. The ends lost 2 bases at V and 3 bases at J; junction bases unmatched: 12. Germline-derived CDR1 and CDR2 are MNHNY and SVGAGI (reference sequence). CDR3 protein: CASSYTLTGDLGKNIQYF. CDR3 DNA sequence: TGTGCCAGCAGTTACACTTTGACAGGGGACCTGGGCAAAAACATTCAGTACTTC.

This chain joins TRBV7-6 and TRBJ2-1; D is possibly TRBD2 (6 bases). CDR3 length equals 16 residues. V was cut by 5 bases and J by 4 bases, with 18 bases left in between. Per germline, CDR1 SGHVS and CDR2 FNYEAQ. In DNA, the CDR3 is TGTGCCAGCAGCCCCTCCGGGAGCCGTACTTACAATGAGCAGTTCTTC. It translates to CASSPSGSRTYNEQFF.

The chain uses TRBV6-1 and TRBJ2-5; 9 nucleotides line up with TRBD2. Unmatched junction bases numbered 5, after V lost 4 bases and J lost 5 bases. Per germline, CDR1 MNHNS and CDR2 SASEGT. The CDR3 is 14 residues long. CDR3 DNA: TGTGCCAGCAGTGTGTCCGGACTAGCGGAGACCCAGTACTTC. This codes for CASSVSGLAETQYF.

This clonotype has more than one count but fewer than ten. The chain joins TRBV20-1 to TRBJ2-1; 9 bases are a match to TRBD1. The CDR3 loop spans 15 amino acids. Germline V gene data show CDR1 as DFQATT and CDR2 as SNEGSKA (reference sequence). Unmatched junction bases numbered 7, after V lost 3 bases and J lost 4 bases. This CDR3 is CSASNRDRVYNEQFF. The CDR3 DNA follows: TGCAGTGCTAGTAACCGGGACAGGGTTTACAATGAGCAGTTCTTC.

This chain links TRBV20-1 with TRBJ1-1, with D unclear. Germline-derived CDR1 and CDR2 are DFQATT and SNEGSKA (reference sequence). V dropped 0 bases and J dropped 2 bases, with 13 bases sitting between them. The CDR3 is made up of 15 amino acids. The CDR3 loop is CSARDLSPVNTEAFF. CDR3 nucleotide sequence: TGCAGTGCTAGAGATCTAAGTCCTGTTAACACTGAAGCTTTCTTT.

The CDR3 DNA sequence: TGCAGTGCCACTGGGCGGGGATCCTACGAGCAGTACTTC. Protein product: CSATGRGSYEQYF. The chain recombines TRBV20-1 with TRBJ2-7; possibly TRBD2 for D (6 bases). V was shortened by 6 bases and J by 1 base, with 13 bases between the two germline ends. Germline V gene data show CDR1 as DFQATT and CDR2 as SNEGSKA (reference sequence). The CDR3 covers 13 residues.

The chain links TRBV29-1 to TRBJ2-1, with 11 bases that match TRBD2. The CDR3 is 15 residues long. Germline-derived CDR1 and CDR2 are SQVTM and ANQGSEA. Germline trimming cut 7 bases from V and 7 bases from J; bases unmatched to any gene: 12. In nucleotides, the CDR3 is TGCAGCGGCCGTCCCGGGACTAGCGGCCGGAATGAGCAGTTCTTC. Amino acid sequence: CSGRPGTSGRNEQFF.

This clonotype was observed a handful of times. The V and J genes are TRBV9 and TRBJ2-7; D is uncertain. Trimming stripped 0 bases from V and 4 bases from J, with 11 bases between. There are 14 residues in the CDR3. Germline values: CDR1 SGDLS, CDR2 YYNGEE. This CDR3 reads CASSVDPKGYEQYF. DNA for the CDR3: TGTGCCAGCAGCGTAGATCCGAAAGGGTACGAGCAGTACTTC.

This clonotype has just a few counts. The chain has TRBV29-1 and TRBJ2-5, with a tentative D call TRBD2 (6 bases). The V end was cut by 6 bases, the J end by 5 bases, with 13 bases between. Germline CDR1 is SQVTM and CDR2 is ANQGSEA. The CDR3 is 12 amino acids. The CDR3 loop is CSVHDRGETQYF. CDR3 DNA sequence: TGCAGCGTGCACGACCGGGGGGAGACCCAGTACTTC.

This clonotype showed up just a few times. The rearrangement uses TRBV6-1 and TRBJ1-1; D is ambiguous. The V end lost 2 bases, the J end lost 4 bases, and 5 bases lay between the germline ends. The germline V gene has CDR1 MNHNS and CDR2 SASEGT. This CDR3 comprises 12 residues. For the CDR3, the DNA is TGTGCCAGCAGTGAAACAGTCACTGAAGCTTTCTTT. Translation: CASSETVTEAFF.

This clonotype was recorded at least ten times. The gene calls are TRBV7-2 and TRBJ1-2; D not certain. V lost 1 base and J 8 bases, leaving 11 bases between the germline ends. Germline values: CDR1 SGHTA, CDR2 FQGNSA. The CDR3 covers 13 residues. The CDR3 coding sequence is TGTGCCAGCAGCTTAGGAGTAGGACGCGGCTACACCTTC. It encodes CASSLGVGRGYTF.

The chain recombines TRBV5-6 with TRBJ2-3, with TRBD1 as a possible D gene (6 bases). V gave up 5 bases and J gave up 0 bases, with 28 bases separating them. Germline-derived CDR1 and CDR2 are SGHDT and YYEEEE. This CDR3 is built from 20 residues. CDR3 bases: TGTGCCAGCAGTTCGATCTATAGGACAGCCTCGTTTTCTAGCACAGATACGCAGTATTTT. As protein: CASSSIYRTASFSSTDTQYF.

This clonotype was seen more than once but under ten times. V and J are TRBV29-1 and TRBJ2-7; 8 nucleotides align to TRBD1. Germline CDR1 and CDR2: SQVTM and ANQGSEA. V lost 2 bases and J lost 6; bases outside the gene matches: 3. This CDR3 contains 12 residues. The CDR3 protein is CSVEQGAGEQYF. DNA of the CDR3: TGCAGCGTTGAACAGGGGGCAGGCGAGCAGTACTTC.

This clonotype came up many times. J is TRBJ2-7 and V is TRBV29-1, with D perhaps matching TRBD2 (7 bases). The V end was cut by 6 bases, the J end by 5 bases, with 20 bases between. The CDR3 consists of 14 residues. CDR1 SQVTM and CDR2 ANQGSEA come from the germline V gene. CDR3 sequence (DNA): TGCAGCGTCTCCGGGGGGCGACCCCTAGACGAGCAGTACTTC. As protein: CSVSGGRPLDEQYF.

This sequence joins TRBV20-1 and TRBJ1-1, with D possibly matching TRBD1 (5 bases). Germline V lookup: CDR1 DFQATT, CDR2 SNEGSKA (reference sequence). This CDR3 spans 14 amino acids. V gave up 1 base and J gave up 4 bases, with 13 bases separating them. CDR3 sequence: CSARGPTGPTEAFF. The DNA for the CDR3 is TGCAGTGCTAGAGGCCCCACAGGACCCACTGAAGCTTTCTTT.

In this sample, this clonotype turned up a few times. The chain links TRBV6-6 to TRBJ2-3, with D unresolved. There are 14 residues in the CDR3. The V end was cut by 8 bases, the J end by 4 bases, with 16 bases between. CDR1 is MNHNY and CDR2 is SVGAGI in the germline V gene (reference sequence). CDR3 DNA sequence: TGTGCCAGCGGAGACCGCGCGCCGTCAGATACGCAGTATTTT. Its protein product is CASGDRAPSDTQYF.

This clonotype was seen a handful of times. V gene TRBV12-3 or TRBV12-4 combines with J gene TRBJ2-7; D is perhaps TRBD1 (7 bases). The CDR3 extends over 15 amino acids. V was clipped by 1 base and J by 4 bases, with 14 bases between them. The CDR3 region is CASSLGQGGEYEQYF. In nucleotides, the CDR3 is TGTGCCAGCAGTTTAGGGCAGGGGGGAGAATACGAGCAGTACTTC.

In the case of this clonotype: One end of the junction varies from germline; a read error may be responsible. The chain employs TRBV10-3 and TRBJ1-2; perhaps TRBD1 as D (5 bases). The CDR3 is made up of 16 amino acids. CDR1 and CDR2 (germline): ENHRY, SYGVKD. CDR3 region: CAISKSSGRTNYGYTF. In DNA form, the CDR3 reads TGTGCCATCAGTAAGTCGTCCGGACGGACAAACTATGGCTACACCTTC.

V is TRBV4-1 and J is TRBJ1-4; perhaps TRBD1 as D (5 bases). V was trimmed by 1 base and J by 8 bases, leaving 20 bases between them. The CDR3 totals 17 residues. The germline gives CDR1 MGHRA, CDR2 YSYEKL. The CDR3 spells CASSQADGTPSGEKLFF. For the CDR3, the DNA is TGCGCCAGCAGCCAAGCGGACGGGACCCCATCGGGGGAAAAACTGTTTTTT.

As regards this clonotype: This could be a read error, since a much larger clone is one nucleotide away. The chain has TRBV20-1 and TRBJ2-7, with 8 bases fitting TRBD2. The trim removed 6 bases at V and 2 bases at J, leaving 9 bases unmatched. The CDR3 loop spans 14 amino acids. CDR1 is DFQATT, CDR2 SNEGSKA, per germline (reference sequence). This CDR3 reads CSARRSGSTYEQYF. The DNA of the CDR3 is TGCAGTGCCAGACGGAGCGGGAGCACCTACGAGCAGTACTTC.

This chain joins TRBV7-2 and TRBJ2-4, with 7 bases identical to TRBD2. The last part of the DNA fits TRBJ2-7 better; the J call may be wrong. Germline values: CDR1 SGHTA, CDR2 FQGNSA. This CDR3 contains 16 residues. In DNA, the CDR3 is TGTGCCAGCAGCCCGGACCTTTTGATACGGGGGGACGAGCAGTACTTC. It is translated as CASSPDLLIRGDEQYF.